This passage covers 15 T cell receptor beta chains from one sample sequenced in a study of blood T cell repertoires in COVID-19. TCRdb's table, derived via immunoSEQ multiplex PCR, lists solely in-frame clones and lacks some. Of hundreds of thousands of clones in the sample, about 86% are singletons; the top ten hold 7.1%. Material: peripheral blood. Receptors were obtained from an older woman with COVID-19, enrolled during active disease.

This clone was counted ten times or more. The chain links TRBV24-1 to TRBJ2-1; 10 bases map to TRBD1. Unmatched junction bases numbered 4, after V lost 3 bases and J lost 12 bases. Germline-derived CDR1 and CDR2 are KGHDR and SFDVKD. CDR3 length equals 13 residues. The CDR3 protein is CATSDMDRGGQFF. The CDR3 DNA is TGTGCCACCAGTGATATGGACAGGGGGGGGCAGTTCTTC.

CDR3 coding DNA: TGTGCCAGCAGCCCCAGGGTTGGTGGATATGGCTACACCTTC. It encodes CASSPRVGGYGYTF. J is TRBJ1-2 and V is TRBV9, with a possible D match to TRBD1 (5 bases). This CDR3 is 14 amino acids long. Germline CDR1 and CDR2: SGDLS and YYNGEE. V lost 4 bases to trimming and J lost 5 bases, with 15 bases between them.

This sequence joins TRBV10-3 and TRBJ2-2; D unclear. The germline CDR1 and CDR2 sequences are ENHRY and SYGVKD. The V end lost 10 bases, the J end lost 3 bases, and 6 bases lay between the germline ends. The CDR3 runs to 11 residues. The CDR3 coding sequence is TGTGCCACCCTAGACACCGGGGAGCTGTTTTTT. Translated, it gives CATLDTGELFF.

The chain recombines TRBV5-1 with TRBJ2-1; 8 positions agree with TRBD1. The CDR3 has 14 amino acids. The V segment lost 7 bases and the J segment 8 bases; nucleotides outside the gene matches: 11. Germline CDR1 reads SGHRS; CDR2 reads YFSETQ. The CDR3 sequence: CASSRAGGLDEQFF. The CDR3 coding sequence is TGCGCCAGCTCAAGGGCAGGGGGCTTGGATGAGCAGTTCTTC.

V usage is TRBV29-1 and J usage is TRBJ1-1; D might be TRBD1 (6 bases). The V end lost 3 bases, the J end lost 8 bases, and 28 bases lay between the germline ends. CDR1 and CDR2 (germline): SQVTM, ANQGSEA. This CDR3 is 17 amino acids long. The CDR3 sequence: CSVDQGGGLSYNAEAFF. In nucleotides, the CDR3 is TGCAGCGTTGACCAAGGGGGGGGGCTCTCGTATAACGCGGAAGCTTTCTTT.

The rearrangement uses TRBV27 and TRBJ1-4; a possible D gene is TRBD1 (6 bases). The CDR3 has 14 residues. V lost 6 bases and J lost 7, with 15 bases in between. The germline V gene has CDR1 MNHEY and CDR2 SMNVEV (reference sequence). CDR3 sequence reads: CASSRTDGIEKLFF. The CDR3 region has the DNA TGTGCCAGCAGCCGGACAGACGGGATTGAAAAACTGTTTTTT.

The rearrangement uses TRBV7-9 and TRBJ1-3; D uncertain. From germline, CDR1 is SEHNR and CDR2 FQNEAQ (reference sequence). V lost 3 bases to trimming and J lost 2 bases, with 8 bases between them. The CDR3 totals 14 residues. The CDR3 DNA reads TGTGCCAGCAGCTTCTCCGGTACTGGAAACACCATATATTTT. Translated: CASSFSGTGNTIYF.

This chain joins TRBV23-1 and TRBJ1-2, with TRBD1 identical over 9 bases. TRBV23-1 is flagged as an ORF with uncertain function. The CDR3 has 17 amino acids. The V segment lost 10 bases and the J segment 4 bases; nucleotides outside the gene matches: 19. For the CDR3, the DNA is TGCGCCAACTTAGTCATATTTATAGACAGGGGGTTCTATGGCTACACCTTC. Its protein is CANLVIFIDRGFYGYTF.

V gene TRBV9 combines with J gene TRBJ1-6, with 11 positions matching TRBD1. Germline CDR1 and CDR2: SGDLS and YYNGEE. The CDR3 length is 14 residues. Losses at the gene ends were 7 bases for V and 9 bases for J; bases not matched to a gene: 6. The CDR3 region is CASGGQGVGSPLHF. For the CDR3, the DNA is TGTGCCAGCGGGGGACAGGGGGTAGGTTCACCCCTCCACTTT. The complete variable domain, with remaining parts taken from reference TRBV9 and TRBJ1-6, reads DSGVTQTPKHLITATGQRVTLRCSPRSGDLSVYWYQQSLDQGLQFLIQYYNGEERAKGNILERFSAQQFPDLHSELNLSSLELGDSALYFCASGGQGVGSPLHFGNGTRLTVT.

CDR3 in amino acids: CASFTGQAYEQYF. The CDR3, as DNA: TGTGCCAGTTTCACGGGACAAGCCTACGAGCAGTACTTC. The V and J genes are TRBV2 and TRBJ2-7, with a weak D call TRBD1 (6 bases). CDR3 length: 13 amino acids. The V end lost 9 bases, the J end lost 2 bases, and 14 bases lay between the germline ends. Germline V gene sequence: CDR1 SNHLY, CDR2 FYNNEI.

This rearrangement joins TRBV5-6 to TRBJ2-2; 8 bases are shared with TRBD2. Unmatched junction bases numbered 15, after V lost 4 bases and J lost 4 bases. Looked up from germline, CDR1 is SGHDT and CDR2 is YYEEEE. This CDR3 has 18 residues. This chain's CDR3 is CASSPQGGGPRGTGELFF. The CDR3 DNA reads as TGTGCCAGCAGCCCCCAAGGCGGGGGGCCGCGAGGCACCGGGGAGCTGTTTTTT.

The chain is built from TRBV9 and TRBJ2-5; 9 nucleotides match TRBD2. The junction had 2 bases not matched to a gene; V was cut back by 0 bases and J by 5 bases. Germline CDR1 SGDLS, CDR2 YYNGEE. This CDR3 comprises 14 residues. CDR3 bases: TGTGCCAGCAGCGTAGAGGCGGGGGGGGAGACCCAGTACTTC. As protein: CASSVEAGGETQYF.

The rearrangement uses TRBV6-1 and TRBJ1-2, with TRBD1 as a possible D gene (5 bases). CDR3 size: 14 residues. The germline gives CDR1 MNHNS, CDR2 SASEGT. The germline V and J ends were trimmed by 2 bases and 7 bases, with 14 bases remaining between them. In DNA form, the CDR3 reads TGTGCCAGCAGTGAATTGGAGGGGCAAAGTGGCTACACCTTC. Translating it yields CASSELEGQSGYTF.

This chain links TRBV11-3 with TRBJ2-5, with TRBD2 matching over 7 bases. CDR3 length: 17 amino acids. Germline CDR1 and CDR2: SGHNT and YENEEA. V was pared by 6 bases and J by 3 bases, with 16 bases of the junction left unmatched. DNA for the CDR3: TGTGCCAGCAGTATGTGGGGGGGGGAGAGTTTCGAAGAGACCCAGTACTTC. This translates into CASSMWGGESFEETQYF.

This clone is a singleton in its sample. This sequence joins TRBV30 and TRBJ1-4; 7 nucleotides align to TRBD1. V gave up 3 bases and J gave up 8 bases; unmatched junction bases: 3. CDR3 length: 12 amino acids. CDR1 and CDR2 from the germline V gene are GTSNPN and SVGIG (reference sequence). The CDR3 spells CAWRGTVEKLFF. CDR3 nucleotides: TGTGCCTGGAGGGGGACAGTGGAAAAACTGTTTTTT.